The clone carrying this TCR beta chain turned up a few times. From the RT-PCR reads, TCRdb called clonotypes with MiXCR, one entry per CDR3 protein. The sample lists around 520,000 distinct CDR3 sequences; 25% were seen once. With V trimmed by 0 bases and J by 7 bases, 8 bases remained unmatched. Germline CDR1 and CDR2: SGHRS and YFSETQ. This CDR3 region has 16 residues. This record comes from a study of response to subunit inactivated influenza vaccine. The TCR was taken from a man aged 45 to 65 who received an inactivated influenza vaccine. The rearrangement joins TRBV5-1 to TRBJ2-1, with 9 bases lining up with TRBD2. This specimen was CD4+ T cells sorted from PBMCs, taken around 5 days after vaccination. The CDR3: CASSLESGRLGNEQFF. As DNA, the CDR3 is TGCGCCAGCAGCTTGGAGAGCGGGAGGTTGGGTAATGAGCAGTTCTTC.